This TCR beta chain was recovered during a study of T cell repertoires in cytomegalovirus infection. The CDR3 totals 13 residues. Per germline, CDR1 SGHVT and CDR2 SQSDAQ. The V end lost 5 bases, the J end lost 5 bases, and 12 bases lay between the germline ends. Regarding the study as a whole: Summed frequency of shared TCR beta families picked out CMV carriers who also had the relevant HLA. What dominated the ex vivo response were HLA-C-restricted CMV-specific TCR beta clonotypes.

TCRdb analysed the reads with MiXCR anew, one entry per CDR3 protein. The sample contains over 100,000 distinct CDR3 sequences, roughly a tenth of which appear only once. This clonotype was detected only a few times. As yet, its antigen is unknown. The chain carries TRBV7-4 and TRBJ2-5; D is unresolved. Sequencing input: PBMCs, sequenced either directly or after in vitro stimulation (not recorded which). This receptor was obtained from a human donor in good health (CMV status not recorded). Some clones in this sample may be carry-over from other donors' samples. The CDR3 region is CASSPRLDETQYF. The CDR3 nucleotides are TGTGCCAGCAGCCCTCGGCTAGACGAGACCCAGTACTTC.